This TCR beta chain was captured by sequencing in a study of PD-L1 blockade in urothelial cancer (dated by TCRdb to between 2016 and 2019). About the study as a whole: All patients started therapy in the mid-2010s and received atezolizumab 1,200 mg intravenously every 3 weeks. Blood samples were analyzed at 3 weeks after treatment start (second dose) and at 6 weeks after treatment start. The study was an exploratory multi-omic analysis of somatic, immune and clinical correlates of response to PD-L1 blockade with atezolizumab in urothelial cancer. Pretreatment blood TCR-seq was available for about 30 patients, at least one posttreatment blood collection was obtained for approximately 24 patients, and tumor TCR-seq was available for approximately 24 patients. Blood samples gave a median of roughly 150,000 T cells and 82,636 unique TCRs, with a median clonality of 0.080. Patients had an ECOG performance status of 0 or 1 and had received between 0 and 3 prior chemotherapy regimens. About 10 patients achieved durable clinical benefit and 15 to 20 did not. Durable clinical benefit was defined as progression-free survival longer than 6 months, and TCR features were also tested against progression-free and overall survival. About 85% of the roughly 29 patients were identified as males with urothelial cancer of bladder origin, and a prior smoking history was reported by 18 of 29 patients. In the same patients, whole exome sequencing and RNA sequencing of pretreatment tumors were performed in addition to TCR sequencing. TCR sequencing covered pretreatment tumor samples and matched, serially collected peripheral blood taken before and after atezolizumab treatment.

In light of the paper, this sample's time point label describes: peripheral blood 6 weeks after treatment start. A total of approximately 27 patients with locally advanced or metastatic urothelial carcinoma, treated at Memorial Sloan Kettering on a trial protocol, made up the cohort. Peripheral blood mononuclear cells were collected pretreatment and during treatment, with between 1 and 8 total time points per patient. The Qiagen DNeasy Blood extraction kit was used to purify genomic DNA from total PBMCs and from tumor samples. PBMCs were collected pretreatment and during treatment, and were isolated and stored as previously described. Summary of the overall study and its limitations: A pretreatment peripheral blood TCR clonality below the median was linked to improved progression-free and overall survival. Because the sample size was small (n ≈ 31) and many exploratory analyses were performed, the results are intended to be hypothesis-generating. Greater expansion of tumor-associated TCR clones in peripheral blood 3 weeks after the start of treatment was observed in patients with durable benefit (n ≈ 22, p = 0.022).

The CDR3 goes from the cysteine to the phenylalanine over 16 residues. Solely the CDR3 DNA is kept, with 48 bases framed from the first base. Via the germline V gene (reference sequence), CDR1 is LNHDA and CDR2 SQIVND. Trimming leaves V shorter by 6 bases and J shorter by 3 bases, with the junction holding 12 bases beyond the gene matches. Synthetic TCR analog templates were spiked into each PCR so that absolute template abundance could be estimated from read counts. TCRbeta CDR3 regions were amplified from genomic DNA with bias-controlled V and J gene primers using the immunoSEQ assay. Sequencing of rearranged TCRbeta segments was done at approximately 20X coverage. As for how the authors treated the data: Sequencing errors were corrected by clustering and CDR3s were annotated against IMGT to assign V, D and J genes. Only productive TCRbeta rearrangements were used in downstream analyses, excluding out-of-frame or stop-codon sequences. Clonality was calculated as one minus the Shannon entropy normalized by the log of the number of unique productive sequences. Clones differing between time points or between blood and tumor were identified using Fisher's exact test with Benjamini-Hochberg correction, with an adjusted p below 0.01 applied as the threshold. TCRdb took over this immuneACCESS table, retaining in-frame rearrangements with V and J assigned. Such tables are incomplete; in checked studies, under half of the missing clones stem from an unresolved V gene, and the remainder is unexplained. For V, J and clone size, that table is used; D and trimming come from the DNA. For this sample there are some 120,000 clones; roughly 83% appear just once. 2.4% of the sample is in the top ten clones.

About this clone itself: There is no known antigen for this receptor. The input lacks base qualities; no much larger clone sits a single base away.

Sequencing was performed on PBMCs, taken around atezolizumab (anti-PD-L1) treatment. The clonotype was recovered from a man aged 45-60 years with urothelial cancer. The rearranged chain carries TRBV19 and TRBJ2-7; 9 bases in the junction line up with TRBD1. The bases are TGTGCCAGTAGCCTACTTGGGACAGGGAATTACTACGAGCAGTACTTC. This is translated as CASSLLGTGNYYEQYF.